This T cell receptor (beta chain) was captured by sequencing in a study of identical twins. Regarding the study as a whole: Twin pairs had excess sharing that was weaker in beta out-of-frame sequences. Abundant cord blood beta clonotypes carried fewer insertions; memory repertoires showed none. One should note that invariant MAIT and iNKT cells could partly confound zero-insertion analyses.

MiXCR was run by TCRdb on the 5' RACE reads, yielding one entry per CDR3 protein. The repertoire includes 450,000 or so distinct CDR3 sequences, approximately 14% of them detected once, and about 0.52% sits in the top ten. This clonotype was found many times. The antigen remains undetermined. These data were also filed under a second study, of yellow fever vaccine responses in identical twins.

The source is a young woman in good health. Source material: CD4+ T cells sorted from blood.

CDR3 nucleotides: TGCAGCGCTTTCGGGCACGAGGAGACCCAGTACTTC. This sequence encodes CSAFGHEETQYF. The J gene is TRBJ2-5, the V gene TRBV29-1; unclear D gene. Trimming left V 7 bases short and J 5 bases short, with 14 bases between. From germline, CDR1 is SQVTM and CDR2 ANQGSEA. This CDR3 comprises 12 residues.